These 15 T cell receptor beta chains were sequenced from one sample in a study of blood T cell repertoires in COVID-19. Sequencing was performed with immunoSEQ multiplex PCR; in TCRdb, only in-frame clones are kept and a portion is missing. Of 170,000 or so clones detected, about 86% appear once; the ten largest clones hold roughly an eighth. The sample comprised peripheral blood. The source is a woman in her 70s with COVID-19, enrolled during active disease.

The rearrangement links TRBV28 to TRBJ2-4, with TRBD1 identical over 8 bases. Per germline, CDR1 MDHEN and CDR2 SYDVKM. The CDR3 runs 16 residues. V lost 6 bases to trimming and J lost 8 bases; unmatched junction nucleotides: 15. CDR3 protein: CASSSRQGRGQDIQYF. DNA of the CDR3: TGTGCCAGCAGCTCCCGACAGGGCAGGGGGCAGGACATTCAGTACTTC.

The chain carries TRBV18 and TRBJ2-3; 9 bases are a match to TRBD1. The CDR3 extends over 15 amino acids. The germline V gene has CDR1 KGHSH and CDR2 LQKENI. The ends lost 1 base at V and 5 bases at J; junction bases unmatched: 4. The CDR3 DNA reads TGTGCCAGCTCACCACAACAGGGGGCCGGAGATACGCAGTATTTT. It is translated as CASSPQQGAGDTQYF.

The V call is TRBV10-3, the J call TRBJ2-7; 13 positions match TRBD2. CDR3 size: 13 residues. Germline V gives CDR1 ENHRY, CDR2 SYGVKD. The V gene end was trimmed by 9 bases and the J gene end by 4 bases; junction bases not matched to a gene: 3. CDR3 loop: CAIRLAGGYEQYF. In nucleotides, the CDR3 is TGTGCCATACGACTAGCGGGAGGTTACGAGCAGTACTTC.

The V and J genes are TRBV5-1 and TRBJ2-1, with 10 nucleotides matching TRBD2. After removal of 4 bases from V and 10 bases from J, the junction contained 11 bases not matched to a gene. Germline loops: CDR1 SGHRS, CDR2 YFSETQ. The CDR3 contains 15 residues. CDR3 DNA sequence: TGCGCCAGCAGCACGGGACTAGCGATTGAGGGGGAGCAGTTCTTC. Translation gives CASSTGLAIEGEQFF. The variable domain in full, completed from reference TRBV5-1 and TRBJ2-1, reads KAGVTQTPRYLIKTRGQQVTLSCSPISGHRSVSWYQQTPGQGLQFLFEYFSETQRNKGNFPGRFSGRQFSNSRSEMNVSTLELGDSALYLCASSTGLAIEGEQFFGPGTRLTVL.

Of note for this clone: The same CDR3 arises from other DNA sequences in this sample as well. The CDR3 loop reads CASSQQGYEQYF. The CDR3 DNA reads TGCGCCAGCAGCCAACAGGGCTACGAGCAGTACTTC. V is TRBV5-1 and J is TRBJ2-7; maybe TRBD1 (6 bases). This CDR3 has 12 amino acids. Trimming shortened V by 4 bases and J by 3 bases, and 8 bases separated the two germline ends. From germline, CDR1 is SGHRS and CDR2 YFSETQ.

The J gene is TRBJ2-7, the V gene TRBV7-6, with 8 positions matching TRBD1. With 5 bases clipped from V and 0 bases from J, the junction kept 3 bases outside the gene matches. Germline V CDR1 and CDR2: SGHVS, FNYEAQ. This CDR3 has 14 residues. The CDR3 loop is CASSRDRFSYEQYF. CDR3 nucleotide sequence: TGTGCCAGCAGCAGGGACAGGTTCTCCTACGAGCAGTACTTC.

The CDR3 sequence: CASSHGTEQETQYF. Here the CDR3 DNA reads TGTGCCAGCAGCCACGGGACAGAGCAAGAGACCCAGTACTTC. The chain is built from TRBV5-4 and TRBJ2-5, with 7 bases aligning to TRBD1. After removal of 4 bases from V and 2 bases from J, the junction contained 5 bases not matched to a gene. This CDR3 is 14 amino acids long. Germline CDR1 SGHNT, CDR2 YYREEE (reference sequence). Complete variable domain (other parts from reference TRBV5-4 and TRBJ2-5): ETGVTQSPTHLIKTRGQQVTLRCSSQSGHNTVSWYQQALGQGPQFIFQYYREEENGRGNFPPRFSGLQFPNYSSELNVNALELDDSALYLCASSHGTEQETQYFGPGTRLLVL.

The rearrangement joins TRBV18 to TRBJ2-5, with 8 bases fitting TRBD2. The CDR3 spans 16 residues. The germline V gene has CDR1 KGHSH and CDR2 LQKENI. The ends lost 6 bases at V and 1 base at J; junction bases unmatched: 10. The CDR3 DNA is TGTGCCAGCTCTTTGAACGCGGGAGGATTCCAAGAGACCCAGTACTTC. Its translation: CASSLNAGGFQETQYF.

This clone has only one observation. The chain joins TRBV5-1 to TRBJ1-3, with TRBD1 matching 7 bases. The germline CDR1 and CDR2 sequences are SGHRS and YFSETQ. This CDR3 region has 16 residues. V lost 3 bases, J lost 1 base, and 7 bases stayed unmatched. Here the CDR3 reads CASSSTGTVSGNTIYF. The CDR3, as DNA: TGCGCCAGCAGCTCAACCGGGACAGTGTCTGGAAACACCATATATTTT.

This clone is a singleton in its sample. The chain carries TRBV6-5 and TRBJ2-5, with TRBD2 matching over 8 bases. V shed 6 bases, J shed 2 bases, and the junction held 5 bases outside the gene matches. The CDR3 sequence is 14 residues long. Germline V lookup: CDR1 MNHEY, CDR2 SVGAGI. CDR3 coding DNA: TGTGCCAGCAGGAGCGGGAGCGGTCAAGAGACCCAGTACTTC. Translation gives CASRSGSGQETQYF.

This chain joins TRBV29-1 and TRBJ2-7; the D gene is possibly TRBD1 (5 bases). This CDR3 comprises 12 residues. CDR1 and CDR2 from the germline V gene are SQVTM and ANQGSEA. The ends were cut back, 4 bases at V and 2 bases at J, with 9 bases in the middle. The CDR3, as DNA: TGCAGCGTTGTCCCAGGGACCTACGAGCAGTACTTC. Protein sequence: CSVVPGTYEQYF.

The V and J genes are TRBV4-2 and TRBJ2-2; D possibly corresponds to TRBD2 (6 bases). Germline CDR1 is LGHNA and CDR2 is YNFKEQ. Between the trimmed V and J ends, which lost 1 base and 1 base, there was a span of 13 bases. The CDR3 contains 17 residues. The CDR3 coding sequence is TGTGCCAGCAGCCAAGGGCAACTAGCAGGGAACACCGGGGAGCTGTTTTTT. The encoded protein is CASSQGQLAGNTGELFF.

The chain combines TRBV30 with TRBJ2-7; D unclear. This CDR3 has 14 amino acids. Trimming removed 2 bases at V and 3 bases at J, with 14 bases between. Germline assignment: CDR1 GTSNPN and CDR2 SVGIG (reference sequence). CDR3 DNA: TGTGCCTGGAGTTTCTCACTCGGTCGCTACGAGCAGTACTTC. Amino acids: CAWSFSLGRYEQYF.

This clone was seen just once. The gene calls are TRBV30 and TRBJ1-3; no clear D gene. The CDR3 runs to 14 residues. CDR1 is GTSNPN and CDR2 is SVGIG in the germline V gene (reference sequence). The germline V and J ends were trimmed by 0 bases and 2 bases, with 8 bases remaining between them. Here the CDR3 DNA reads TGTGCCTGGAGTGTACGGGAGACTGGAAACACCATATATTTT. Translating it yields CAWSVRETGNTIYF.

This chain connects TRBV6-6 to TRBJ2-7; 11 nucleotides align to TRBD2. CDR3 length: 14 amino acids. After removal of 6 bases from V and 9 bases from J, the junction contained 10 bases not matched to a gene. CDR1 MNHNY and CDR2 SVGAGI come from the germline V gene (reference sequence). This CDR3 reads CASSRLAGTVGQYF. The CDR3, as DNA: TGTGCCAGCAGCAGACTAGCGGGAACAGTTGGGCAGTACTTC.